This section outlines one TCR beta chain sequence together with its context. In germline, CDR1 is SGHNT, CDR2 YENEEA. CDR3 length: 14 residues. V shed 1 base, J shed 7 bases, and the junction held 4 bases outside the gene matches. The sample originates from a study of blood T cell repertoires in COVID-19. Authors' methods: Using reference gene primer amplification, nucleated cell counts were estimated. TCRdb's copy holds only in-frame clones and misses some; the assay was immunoSEQ multiplex PCR. V, J and clone size are taken as reported in that table, and D and trimming were inferred from the DNA itself. The sample includes about 360,000 clones, around 83% of them seen just once.

This chain connects TRBV11-3 to TRBJ2-4; 7 nucleotides agree with TRBD2. The material sequenced was peripheral blood. This receptor was taken from a young man with active or convalescent COVID-19. The CDR3 is CASSLGATSNIQYF. CDR3 in DNA: TGTGCCAGCAGCTTAGGGGCGACTAGCAACATTCAGTACTTC.